These 4 T cell receptor beta chains share one sample of origin, sequenced in a study of T cells after yellow fever vaccination (dated by TCRdb to between 2018 and 2021). The treatment or condition label, read with the paper, signifies: live attenuated yellow fever vaccine strain. Libraries were built with 5' RACE. Instrument used: Illumina HiSeq 2500. TCRdb's own reprocessing of the public reads used fastp at Q25 and MiXCR and kept productive beta chains. Each CDR3 protein appears once, grouped with its most common genes and DNA. The sample table contains 360,000 or so distinct CDR3 sequences; only one count was recorded for under 14% of them. Roughly 18% of the sample comes from the top ten. The sequences come from PBMCs, collected on the day of the first yellow fever vaccination. These receptor sequences come from a man younger than 35 who received the YFV17D yellow fever vaccine.

This clonotype was counted only a few times. CDR3 bases: TGCGCCAGCAGCTTGGAACAGGCCTCCTACGAGCAGTACTTC. The encoded protein is CASSLEQASYEQYF. The chain is built from TRBV5-1 and TRBJ2-7; D possibly corresponds to TRBD1 (5 bases). The length of the CDR3 is 14 residues. V shed 0 bases and J shed 0 bases, with 7 bases lying between them. Germline V gene lookup returns CDR1 SGHRS and CDR2 YFSETQ.

V is TRBV2 and J is TRBJ2-7, with TRBD2 as a possible D gene (6 bases). Deletions cut 4 bases from V and 6 bases from J, with 19 bases between. CDR3 length equals 15 residues. CDR1 is SNHLY and CDR2 is FYNNEI in the germline V gene. The CDR3 nucleotides read TGTGCCAGCAGTGGCCCAGGGCGGGGACCGTCCGAGCAGTACTTC. Protein product: CASSGPGRGPSEQYF.

A few counts support this clonotype. V usage is TRBV28 and J usage is TRBJ2-6; D remains ambiguous. There are 12 residues in the CDR3. Germline values: CDR1 MDHEN, CDR2 SYDVKM. The V gene lost 11 bases and the J gene lost 3 bases, with 8 bases spanning the gap. CDR3 loop: CAAGFGANVLTF. In DNA, the CDR3 is TGTGCCGCAGGTTTTGGGGCCAACGTCCTGACTTTC.

This clonotype was counted between two and nine times. The chain carries TRBV20-1 and TRBJ2-3; TRBD1 matches at 7 bases. The CDR3 is 14 amino acids. Trimming removed 5 bases from V and 4 bases from J; junction bases left unmatched: 9. From germline, CDR1 is DFQATT and CDR2 SNEGSKA (reference sequence). The CDR3 loop reads CSAPRDSSADTQYF. CDR3 in DNA: TGCAGTGCTCCCAGGGACAGTAGCGCAGATACGCAGTATTTT.